This paragraph covers one TCR beta chain sequence. cDNA serving as the sequencing template came from extracted, reverse transcribed RNA. Here immunoSEQ multiplex PCR was the method, and the copy in TCRdb shows in-frame clones only, minus some. This table has 120,000 or so clones, 45% to 65% appearing once. This specimen comes from a study of CD8+ T cells in alopecia areata. As part of sample collection, lesional scalp punch biopsies and peripheral blood were taken from alopecia areata patients. T lymphocytes (CD4+ and CD8+) were sorted from PBMCs. This clonotype originated in a human donor with alopecia areata. Source: CD4+ T cells sorted from blood, taken at week 0.

CDR3 DNA sequence: TGTGCCAGCAGTGAACGGGCTAGCGATGGGACCCAGTACTTC. It encodes CASSERASDGTQYF. This chain links TRBV2 with TRBJ2-5; weak D call: TRBD2 (6 bases). The CDR3 length is 14 residues. Germline CDR1 reads SNHLY; CDR2 reads FYNNEI. The ends were cut back, 2 bases at V and 7 bases at J, with 14 bases in the middle.